The 18 T cell receptor beta chains below all came from one sample that was sequenced in a study of shared clonotypes between healthy human individuals. CD45RO negativity and positive selection for CCR7 defined naive CD8 cells, a population that excluded terminally differentiated effector memory CD45RA+ cells. Produced via immunoSEQ multiplex PCR; TCRdb's table is partial and in-frame only. The table shows approximately 1.9 million clones, with about 93% occurring only once. Specimen: naive CD8+ T cells from PBMCs. These TCRs come from a man aged 18 to 30 in good health. Some clones in this sample may be carry-over from other donors' samples.

V usage is TRBV4-1 and J usage is TRBJ2-1; possible D gene TRBD2, 6 bases. Between the trimmed V and J ends, which lost 3 bases and 4 bases, there was a span of 10 bases. There are 14 residues in the CDR3. Germline V CDR1 and CDR2: MGHRA, YSYEKL. The CDR3 nucleotides are TGCGCCAGCAGCCAGGAGGGACTGTACAATGAGCAGTTCTTC. This encodes CASSQEGLYNEQFF.

The CDR3 bases are TGTGCCAGCAGTTTCCTAGCGGGAGACTACGAGCAGTACTTC. Amino acid sequence: CASSFLAGDYEQYF. The genes are TRBV27 and TRBJ2-7; 10 bases agree with TRBD2. The CDR3 spans 14 residues. J gave up 3 bases and V 3 bases, and 2 bases lay outside the gene matches. The germline CDR1 and CDR2 sequences are MNHEY and SMNVEV (reference sequence).

This clone appeared once. V gene TRBV27 combines with J gene TRBJ2-1, with 11 bases fitting TRBD2. CDR1 MNHEY and CDR2 SMNVEV come from the germline V gene (reference sequence). The CDR3 is 16 amino acids. Losses at the gene ends were 5 bases for V and 8 bases for J; bases not matched to a gene: 11. Here the CDR3 reads CASSPSPLAGDYEQFF. As DNA, the CDR3 is TGTGCCAGCAGTCCCTCCCCACTAGCGGGAGACTATGAGCAGTTCTTC.

CDR3 coding DNA: TGTGCCAGTATTTGGCCTTCTGGGGAGCTGTTTTTT. Translation: CASIWPSGELFF. This sequence joins TRBV19 and TRBJ2-2; D call uncertain. V was clipped by 7 bases and J by 8 bases, with 11 bases between them. The V gene's germline CDR1 is LNHDA and CDR2 SQIVND (reference sequence). The CDR3 extends over 12 amino acids.

The chain uses TRBV6-1 and TRBJ2-7; D unclear. The germline V gene has CDR1 MNHNS and CDR2 SASEGT. V was shortened by 6 bases and J by 8 bases, with 11 bases between the two germline ends. The CDR3 is 11 residues long. The CDR3 region has the DNA TGTGCCAGCAGAGCCCCTACGAAGCAGTACTTC. Amino acids: CASRAPTKQYF.

The chain couples TRBV19 to TRBJ2-1; 7 bases agree with TRBD1. Trimming took 2 bases from V and 6 from J; bases not matched to a gene: 10. From germline, CDR1 is LNHDA and CDR2 SQIVND (reference sequence). The CDR3 consists of 16 residues. As DNA, the CDR3 is TGTGCCAGTAGTATAACCAACAGGGGAAATCGCAATGAGCAGTTCTTC. Encoded protein: CASSITNRGNRNEQFF.

CDR3 residues: CAWKGRTSGSYEQYF. CDR3 coding DNA: TGTGCCTGGAAGGGGAGGACTAGCGGGAGTTACGAGCAGTACTTC. This chain links TRBV30 with TRBJ2-7, with TRBD2 matching over 13 bases. V lost 4 bases to trimming and J lost 4 bases; unmatched junction nucleotides: 7. The CDR3 spans 15 residues. Germline CDR1 and CDR2: GTSNPN and SVGIG (reference sequence). The variable domain in full, completed from reference TRBV30 and TRBJ2-7, reads SQTIHQWPATLVQPVGSPLSLECTVEGTSNPNLYWYRQAAGRGLQLLFYSVGIGQISSEVPQNLSASRPQDRQFILSSKKLLLSDSGFYLCAWKGRTSGSYEQYFGPGTRLTVT.

The chain combines TRBV6-6 with TRBJ2-7; 7 bases map to TRBD2. Trimming removed 1 base from V and 5 bases from J; junction bases left unmatched: 8. Germline lookup yields CDR1 MNHNY and CDR2 SVGAGI (reference sequence). This CDR3 is 15 amino acids long. Here the CDR3 reads CASSYLNGRNNEQYF. In nucleotides, the CDR3 is TGTGCCAGCAGTTACTTAAACGGGAGGAACAACGAGCAGTACTTC.

The chain couples TRBV5-8 to TRBJ1-5, with a weak D call TRBD1 (5 bases). Germline lookup yields CDR1 SGHTS and CDR2 YDEGEE. V gave up 4 bases and J gave up 5 bases, with 13 bases separating them. This CDR3 comprises 14 residues. CDR3 DNA: TGTGCCAGCAGCCACAGGCAGCAGGATCAGCCCCAGCATTTT. It specifies CASSHRQQDQPQHF.

The rearrangement joins TRBV28 to TRBJ2-3; D perhaps matches TRBD2 (5 bases). Germline-derived CDR1 and CDR2 are MDHEN and SYDVKM. V was shortened by 7 bases and J by 2 bases, with 13 bases between the two germline ends. The CDR3 contains 14 residues. CDR3 DNA: TGTGCCAGCAAGGGAGTTCTACTCACAGATACGCAGTATTTT. This encodes CASKGVLLTDTQYF.

The chain employs TRBV6-1 and TRBJ2-2; 8 positions agree with TRBD2. This CDR3 comprises 16 residues. Germline assignment: CDR1 MNHNS and CDR2 SASEGT. V was pared by 3 bases and J by 7 bases, with 10 bases of the junction left unmatched. The chain's CDR3 is CASSDTIAGIDGELFF. The CDR3 DNA reads as TGTGCCAGCAGTGACACTATAGCGGGAATAGACGGGGAGCTGTTTTTT.

V and J are TRBV7-9 and TRBJ2-1; D not certain. V lost 5 bases, J lost 8 bases, and 10 bases lay in between. Germline V CDR1 and CDR2: SEHNR, FQNEAQ (reference sequence). The CDR3 sequence is 12 residues long. This CDR3 is CASSPLSDEQFF. In DNA, the CDR3 is TGTGCCAGCAGCCCCCTTTCGGATGAGCAGTTCTTC.

There are a few counts of this clone. One end of the junction fails to match germline, which may point to a read error. Here the CDR3 reads CAIGDRRGAEAFF. The CDR3 region has the DNA TGTGCCATCGGTGACAGGCGAGGGGCTGAAGCTTTCTTT. The chain has TRBV10-3 and TRBJ1-1, with a possible D match to TRBD1 (6 bases). The CDR3 extends over 13 amino acids. CDR1 ENHRY and CDR2 SYGVKD come from the germline V gene.

The genes are TRBV28 and TRBJ1-5; 11 bases agree with TRBD1. The CDR3 runs to 19 residues. V gave up 8 bases and J gave up 3 bases; unmatched junction bases: 18. Germline V lookup: CDR1 MDHEN, CDR2 SYDVKM. The CDR3 DNA sequence: TGTGCCAGCCAAGCACCGGGACAGGGGGTATACCCCATCAATCAGCCCCAGCATTTT. It translates to CASQAPGQGVYPINQPQHF.

The chain links TRBV5-6 to TRBJ2-5, with D perhaps TRBD1 or TRBD2 (7 bases each). Germline V gene data show CDR1 as SGHDT and CDR2 as YYEEEE. There are 17 residues in the CDR3. The ends were cut back, 4 bases at V and 5 bases at J, with 24 bases in the middle. In nucleotides, the CDR3 is TGTGCCAGCAGCCCGTCGAGGGGGCGGGGGTTTTGGGAGACCCAGTACTTC. This gives the protein CASSPSRGRGFWETQYF. The variable domain in full, with the rest retrieved from reference TRBV5-6 and TRBJ2-5, is DAGVTQSPTHLIKTRGQQVTLRCSPKSGHDTVSWYQQALGQGPQFIFQYYEEEERQRGNFPDRFSGHQFPNYSSELNVNALLLGDSALYLCASSPSRGRGFWETQYFGPGTRLLVL.

V is TRBV9 and J is TRBJ2-2; possibly TRBD2 for D (6 bases). In germline, CDR1 is SGDLS, CDR2 YYNGEE. Trimming cost V 4 bases and J 7 bases, with 17 bases left between them. There are 15 residues in the CDR3. CDR3 in DNA: TGTGCCAGCAGCCCCTCGGGACTTAATAGCGGGGAGCTGTTTTTT. Amino acid sequence: CASSPSGLNSGELFF.

The V call is TRBV27, the J call TRBJ2-2; 10 bases agree with TRBD2. The CDR3 runs 20 residues. The trim removed 3 bases at V and 7 bases at J, leaving 20 bases unmatched. CDR1 and CDR2 (germline): MNHEY, SMNVEV (reference sequence). Here the CDR3 reads CASSFSIGSAGGPGSGELFF. Here the CDR3 DNA reads TGTGCCAGCAGTTTCTCTATCGGATCAGCGGGAGGGCCGGGGAGCGGGGAGCTGTTTTTT.

The V call is TRBV5-6, the J call TRBJ1-2; D is undetermined. CDR1 SGHDT and CDR2 YYEEEE come from the germline V gene. The CDR3 has 15 residues. Trimming shortened V by 1 base and J by 4 bases, and 14 bases separated the two germline ends. The CDR3 bases are TGTGCCAGCAGCTTGTGGCGGAGTAGACTCTATGGCTACACCTTC. It translates to CASSLWRSRLYGYTF.